One sample yielded the 21 T cell receptor beta chains listed below, sequenced in a study of cytomegalovirus exposure and HLA in healthy donors. PCR employed 60 Vbeta and 13 Jbeta primers. Sequencing was performed with immunoSEQ multiplex PCR; in TCRdb, only in-frame clones are kept and a portion is missing. The repertoire consists of around 200,000 clones, with under 80% occurring once and the leading ten covering 2.5% to 3%. The sequenced sample was PBMCs. The receptors come from a man aged 35 to 55 in good health and CMV-seronegative.

The chain employs TRBV19 and TRBJ1-2; 7 bases map to TRBD1. This CDR3 comprises 14 residues. Looked up from germline, CDR1 is LNHDA and CDR2 is SQIVND (reference sequence). Losses at the gene ends were 5 bases for V and 6 bases for J; bases not matched to a gene: 9. The CDR3 DNA follows: TGTGCCAGTAGTGACAGGGACTTCGGCAATGGCTACACCTTC. Encoded protein: CASSDRDFGNGYTF.

In its sample, this clone was seen a few times. The V and J genes are TRBV7-9 and TRBJ2-2, with TRBD1 as a possible D gene (6 bases). This CDR3 spans 13 amino acids. V lost 5 bases to trimming and J lost 11 bases, with 15 bases between them. Germline V gene sequence: CDR1 SEHNR, CDR2 FQNEAQ (reference sequence). This CDR3 reads CASSRSTGSELFF. The CDR3, as DNA: TGTGCCAGCAGCCGAAGCACAGGGAGCGAGCTGTTTTTT.

This clone was found a few times. V and J are TRBV19 and TRBJ2-2; TRBD1 aligns across 7 bases. V shed 7 bases and J 3 bases; nucleotides not matched to a gene: 8. The CDR3 is 15 residues long. CDR1 and CDR2 from the germline V gene are LNHDA and SQIVND (reference sequence). This CDR3 reads CASTSGQSYTGELFF. In nucleotides, the CDR3 is TGTGCCAGTACCTCGGGACAGTCTTACACCGGGGAGCTGTTTTTT.

A few counts support this clone. The chain employs TRBV2 and TRBJ1-1; D is perhaps TRBD1 (5 bases). This CDR3 comprises 14 residues. Trimming took 7 bases from V and 1 from J, leaving 13 bases between them. The germline V gene encodes CDR1 SNHLY and CDR2 FYNNEI. The CDR3 protein is CASTQGAGNTEAFF. The CDR3 region has the DNA TGTGCCAGCACCCAGGGAGCGGGGAACACTGAAGCTTTCTTT.

This clone showed up just once. The germline gene is not matched at one end of the junction; a read error may be the cause. This chain links TRBV5-1 with TRBJ2-5; TRBD1 might be the D (6 bases). Germline V gives CDR1 SGHRS, CDR2 YFSETQ. The CDR3 covers 15 residues. The CDR3: CANSLGGAHQETQYF. The CDR3 DNA reads as TGCGCCAACAGCTTAGGGGGAGCCCACCAAGAGACCCAGTACTTC.

The chain links TRBV7-2 to TRBJ2-7, with D possibly matching TRBD2 (6 bases). The CDR3 totals 15 residues. The germline V gene has CDR1 SGHTA and CDR2 FQGNSA. The V end was cut by 1 base, the J end by 8 bases, with 18 bases between. As DNA, the CDR3 is TGTGCCAGCAGCTTAGACTCGGGGGTCTTCGGCCAGCAGTACTTC. Encoded protein: CASSLDSGVFGQQYF.

This sequence joins TRBV5-1 and TRBJ2-5, with D tentatively TRBD2 (6 bases). V was shortened by 3 bases and J by 4 bases, with 10 bases between the two germline ends. CDR1 SGHRS and CDR2 YFSETQ come from the germline V gene. The CDR3 sequence is 13 residues long. CDR3 protein: CASSSGLRETQYF. In nucleotides, the CDR3 is TGCGCCAGCAGCTCGGGACTTAGAGAGACCCAGTACTTC.

This chain connects TRBV9 to TRBJ2-2, with 7 positions matching TRBD1. CDR1 is SGDLS, CDR2 YYNGEE, per germline. Trimming removed 4 bases from V and 5 bases from J; junction bases left unmatched: 8. This CDR3 is 15 amino acids long. CDR3 in DNA: TGTGCCAGCAGCAAACAGGGGCGAGGGACCGGGGAGCTGTTTTTT. This codes for CASSKQGRGTGELFF.

The chain joins TRBV18 to TRBJ2-5, with 11 bases lining up with TRBD2. This CDR3 region has 16 residues. After removal of 3 bases from V and 5 bases from J, the junction contained 8 bases not matched to a gene. Germline V CDR1 and CDR2: KGHSH, LQKENI. The CDR3 sequence: CASSPGLAGGGETQYF. Here the CDR3 DNA reads TGTGCCAGCTCACCGGGCCTAGCGGGAGGTGGTGAGACCCAGTACTTC. The full variable domain, in which reference TRBV18 and TRBJ2-5 provide the parts outside the CDR3, is NAGVMQNPRHLVRRRGQEARLRCSPMKGHSHVYWYRQLPEEGLKFMVYLQKENIIDESGMPKERFSAEFPKEGPSILRIQQVVRGDSAAYFCASSPGLAGGGETQYFGPGTRLLVL.

This chain connects TRBV5-6 to TRBJ2-7; 10 positions agree with TRBD2. With V trimmed by 4 bases and J by 0 bases, 16 bases remained unmatched. Germline V gene sequence: CDR1 SGHDT, CDR2 YYEEEE. There are 19 residues in the CDR3. The CDR3 here is CASSPIHGLAAKSSYEQYF. As DNA, the CDR3 is TGTGCCAGCAGCCCCATTCACGGACTAGCGGCCAAAAGCTCCTACGAGCAGTACTTC.

The V and J genes are TRBV5-1 and TRBJ2-3; TRBD1 matches 7 bases. The CDR3 consists of 17 residues. V gave up 3 bases and J gave up 4 bases; unmatched junction bases: 14. CDR1 and CDR2 from the germline V gene are SGHRS and YFSETQ. The CDR3 reads CASSWVRRQGIADTQYF. The CDR3 bases are TGCGCCAGCAGCTGGGTTAGACGACAGGGTATCGCAGATACGCAGTATTTT. Using reference TRBV5-1 and TRBJ2-3 for the parts outside the CDR3, the full variable domain is KAGVTQTPRYLIKTRGQQVTLSCSPISGHRSVSWYQQTPGQGLQFLFEYFSETQRNKGNFPGRFSGRQFSNSRSEMNVSTLELGDSALYLCASSWVRRQGIADTQYFGPGTRLTVL.

The rearrangement joins TRBV27 to TRBJ1-1, with D possibly being TRBD1 (6 bases). Trimming shortened V by 5 bases and J by 0 bases, and 16 bases separated the two germline ends. The germline V gene encodes CDR1 MNHEY and CDR2 SMNVEV (reference sequence). The CDR3 has 16 amino acids. Here the CDR3 DNA reads TGTGCCAGCAGTCTAGCAGGGGCAAGATTGAACACTGAAGCTTTCTTT. It translates to CASSLAGARLNTEAFF.

In this sample, this clone turned up once. The CDR3 DNA follows: TGTGCCAGCAGTGACGCAGGGGGCCCCAATCAGCCCCAGCATTTT. Translation gives CASSDAGGPNQPQHF. The chain employs TRBV6-1 and TRBJ1-5, with 8 bases aligning to TRBD1. V shed 3 bases, J shed 3 bases, and the junction held 4 bases outside the gene matches. The CDR3 runs to 15 residues. CDR1 MNHNS and CDR2 SASEGT come from the germline V gene.

The chain joins TRBV11-2 to TRBJ2-5, with a possible D match to TRBD2 (5 bases). Trimming shortened V by 5 bases and J by 2 bases, and 18 bases separated the two germline ends. Germline V gene lookup returns CDR1 SGHAT and CDR2 FQNNGV. This CDR3 has 16 residues. The CDR3, as DNA: TGTGCCAGCAGCACCTCGACACCAACGGGGCAAGAGACCCAGTACTTC. Translating gives CASSTSTPTGQETQYF.

This clone was found once. This chain links TRBV29-1 with TRBJ1-2; D might be TRBD1 (6 bases). The CDR3 runs to 14 residues. V was cut by 4 bases and J by 8 bases, with 20 bases left in between. The germline V gene has CDR1 SQVTM and CDR2 ANQGSEA. CDR3 DNA sequence: TGCAGCGTTGGCAGACTCGACAGGTCTCGGGGCTACACCTTC. This translates into CSVGRLDRSRGYTF.

V gene TRBV19 combines with J gene TRBJ1-2; TRBD1 agrees at 8 bases. Unmatched junction bases numbered 11, after V lost 6 bases and J lost 8 bases. Germline CDR1 is LNHDA and CDR2 is SQIVND (reference sequence). The CDR3 covers 14 residues. Written as DNA, the CDR3 is TGTGCCAGTAGAGGACAGGGTACTCAAAAGGGCTACACCTTC. Its protein is CASRGQGTQKGYTF.

In this sample, this clone turned up once. This same CDR3 is encoded by further DNA sequences in the sample. V usage is TRBV19 and J usage is TRBJ2-5; 11 bases are a match to TRBD1. This CDR3 has 14 amino acids. V trimming: 5 bases; J trimming: 2 bases; junction bases outside the gene matches: 1. Germline V gene lookup returns CDR1 LNHDA and CDR2 SQIVND (reference sequence). In DNA, the CDR3 is TGTGCCAGTAGTGGGACAGGGGGGCAAGAGACCCAGTACTTC. Its protein product is CASSGTGGQETQYF.

This chain connects TRBV19 to TRBJ1-5; 7 bases are a match to TRBD1. CDR3 length: 18 amino acids. The germline CDR1 and CDR2 sequences are LNHDA and SQIVND (reference sequence). With V trimmed by 4 bases and J by 0 bases, 12 bases remained unmatched. For the CDR3, the DNA is TGTGCCAGTAGTAGGGACGGGACAGCGACGTTTAGCAATCAGCCCCAGCATTTT. Protein: CASSRDGTATFSNQPQHF.

The chain links TRBV7-3 to TRBJ2-5; 8 bases line up with TRBD1. The ends lost 0 bases at V and 5 bases at J; junction bases unmatched: 5. The V gene's germline CDR1 is SGHTA and CDR2 FQGTGA. CDR3 size: 15 residues. The CDR3, as DNA: TGTGCCAGCAGCTTAACGTCAGGGGGCTGGGAGACCCAGTACTTC. This gives the protein CASSLTSGGWETQYF. The variable domain in full, completed from reference TRBV7-3 and TRBJ2-5, reads GAGVSQTPSNKVTEKGKYVELRCDPISGHTALYWYRQSLGQGPEFLIYFQGTGAADDSGLPNDRFFAVRPEGSVSTLKIQRTERGDSAVYLCASSLTSGGWETQYFGPGTRLLVL.

V is TRBV5-4 and J is TRBJ2-7; D might be TRBD2 (6 bases). The CDR3 is 14 residues long. Trimming shortened V by 5 bases and J by 5 bases, and 17 bases separated the two germline ends. Germline V gene data show CDR1 as SGHNT and CDR2 as YYREEE (reference sequence). The CDR3 sequence: CASSRDSRSNEQYF. For the CDR3, the DNA is TGTGCCAGCAGTCGGGACTCTCGAAGCAACGAGCAGTACTTC.

The chain employs TRBV4-1 and TRBJ2-7, with 10 bases lining up with TRBD1. CDR1 and CDR2 from the germline V gene are MGHRA and YSYEKL. The CDR3 length is 14 residues. V lost 4 bases to trimming and J lost 5 bases; unmatched junction nucleotides: 5. The CDR3 DNA is TGCGCCAGCAGCCGGCCCGGGACAGGGGACGAGCAGTACTTC. Its translation: CASSRPGTGDEQYF.